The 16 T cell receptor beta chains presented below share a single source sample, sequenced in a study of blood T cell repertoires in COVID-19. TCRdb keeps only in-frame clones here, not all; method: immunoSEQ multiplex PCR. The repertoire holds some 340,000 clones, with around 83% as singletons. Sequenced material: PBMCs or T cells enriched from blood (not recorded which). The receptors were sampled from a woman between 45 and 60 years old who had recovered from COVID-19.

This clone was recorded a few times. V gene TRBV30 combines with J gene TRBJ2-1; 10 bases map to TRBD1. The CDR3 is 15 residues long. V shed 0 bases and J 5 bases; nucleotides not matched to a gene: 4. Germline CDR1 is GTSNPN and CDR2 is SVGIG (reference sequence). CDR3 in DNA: TGTGCCTGGAGTGTAGGGGACAGGGGTAACAATGAGCAGTTCTTC. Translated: CAWSVGDRGNNEQFF.

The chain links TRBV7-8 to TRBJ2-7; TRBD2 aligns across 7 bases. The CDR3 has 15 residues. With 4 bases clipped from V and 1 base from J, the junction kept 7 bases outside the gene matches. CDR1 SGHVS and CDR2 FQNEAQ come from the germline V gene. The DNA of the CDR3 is TGTGCCAGCAGCTCGCCCGGGGGAGGGTCCTACGAGCAGTACTTC. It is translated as CASSSPGGGSYEQYF.

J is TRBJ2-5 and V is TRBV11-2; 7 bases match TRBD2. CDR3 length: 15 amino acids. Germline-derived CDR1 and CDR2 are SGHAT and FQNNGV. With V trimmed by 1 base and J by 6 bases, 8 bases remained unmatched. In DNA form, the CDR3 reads TGTGCCAGCAGCTTAGCATTTCGGCGGGAGAAGACCCAGTACTTC. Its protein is CASSLAFRREKTQYF.

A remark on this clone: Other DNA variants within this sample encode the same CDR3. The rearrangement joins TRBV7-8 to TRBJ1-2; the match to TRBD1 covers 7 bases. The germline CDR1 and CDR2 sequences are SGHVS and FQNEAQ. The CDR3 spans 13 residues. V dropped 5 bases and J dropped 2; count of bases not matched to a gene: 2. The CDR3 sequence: CASSLQGNYGYTF. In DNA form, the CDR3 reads TGTGCCAGCAGCCTACAGGGGAACTATGGCTACACCTTC.

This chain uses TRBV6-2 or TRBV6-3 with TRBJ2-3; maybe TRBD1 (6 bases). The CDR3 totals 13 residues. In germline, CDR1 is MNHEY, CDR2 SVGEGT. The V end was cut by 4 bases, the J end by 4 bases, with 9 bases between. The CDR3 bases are TGTGCCAGCAGTTGGGGGCGGGCAGATACGCAGTATTTT. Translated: CASSWGRADTQYF.

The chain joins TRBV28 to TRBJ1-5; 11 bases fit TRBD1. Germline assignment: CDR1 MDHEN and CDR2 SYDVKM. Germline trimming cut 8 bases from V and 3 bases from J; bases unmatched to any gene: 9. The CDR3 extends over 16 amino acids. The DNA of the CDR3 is TGTGCCAGCCCAACCCGGGACAGGGGGTTCAATCAGCCCCAGCATTTT. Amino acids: CASPTRDRGFNQPQHF.

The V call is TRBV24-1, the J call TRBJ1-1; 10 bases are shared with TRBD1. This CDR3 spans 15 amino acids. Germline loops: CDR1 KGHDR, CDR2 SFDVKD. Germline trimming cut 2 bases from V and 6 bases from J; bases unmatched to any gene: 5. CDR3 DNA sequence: TGTGCCACCAGTGATTGCCGCGGGACAGGGGCTGAAGCTTTCTTT. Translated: CATSDCRGTGAEAFF.

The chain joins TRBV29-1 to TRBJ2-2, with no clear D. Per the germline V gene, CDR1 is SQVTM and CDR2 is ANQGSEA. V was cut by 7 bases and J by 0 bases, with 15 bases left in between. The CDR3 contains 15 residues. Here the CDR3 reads CSARPGTANTGELFF. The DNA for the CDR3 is TGCAGCGCCCGACCCGGCACAGCGAACACCGGGGAGCTGTTTTTT.

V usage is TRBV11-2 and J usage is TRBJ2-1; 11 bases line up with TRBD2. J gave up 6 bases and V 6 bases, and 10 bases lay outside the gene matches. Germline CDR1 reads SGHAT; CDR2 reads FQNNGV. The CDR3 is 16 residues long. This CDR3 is CASSSTRLAGSNEQFF. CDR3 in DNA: TGTGCCAGCAGTTCTACCCGACTAGCGGGGTCCAATGAGCAGTTCTTC.

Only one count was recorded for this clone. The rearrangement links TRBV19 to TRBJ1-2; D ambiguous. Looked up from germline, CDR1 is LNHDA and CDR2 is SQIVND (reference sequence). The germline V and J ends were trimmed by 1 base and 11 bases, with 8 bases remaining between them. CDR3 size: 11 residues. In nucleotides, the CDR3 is TGTGCCAGTAGTATAGTCGGGAGGTACACCTTC. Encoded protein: CASSIVGRYTF.

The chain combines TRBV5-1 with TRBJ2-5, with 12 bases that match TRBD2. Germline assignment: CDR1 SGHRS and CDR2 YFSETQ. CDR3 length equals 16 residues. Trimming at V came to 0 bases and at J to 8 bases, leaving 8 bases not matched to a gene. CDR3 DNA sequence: TGCGCCAGCAGCTTGGGGCTAGCGGGAGGGCCTTTTACCCAGTACTTC. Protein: CASSLGLAGGPFTQYF.

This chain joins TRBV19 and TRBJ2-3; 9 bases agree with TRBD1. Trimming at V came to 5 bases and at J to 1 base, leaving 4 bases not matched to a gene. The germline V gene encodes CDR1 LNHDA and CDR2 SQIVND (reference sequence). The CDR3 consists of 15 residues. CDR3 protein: CASSGTGPRTDTQYF. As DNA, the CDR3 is TGTGCCAGTAGTGGGACAGGGCCCCGCACAGATACGCAGTATTTT.

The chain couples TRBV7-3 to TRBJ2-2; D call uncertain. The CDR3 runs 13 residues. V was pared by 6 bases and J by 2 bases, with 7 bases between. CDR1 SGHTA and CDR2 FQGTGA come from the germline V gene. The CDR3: CASSDTNTGELFF. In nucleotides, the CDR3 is TGTGCCAGCAGTGACACCAACACCGGGGAGCTGTTTTTT.

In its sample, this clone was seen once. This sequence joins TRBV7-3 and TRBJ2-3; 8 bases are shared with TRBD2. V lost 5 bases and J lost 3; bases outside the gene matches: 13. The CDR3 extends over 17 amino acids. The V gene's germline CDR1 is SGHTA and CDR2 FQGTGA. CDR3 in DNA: TGTGCCAGCAGCCATTCGACGGGGGGGCCTAAAACAGATACGCAGTATTTT. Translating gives CASSHSTGGPKTDTQYF.

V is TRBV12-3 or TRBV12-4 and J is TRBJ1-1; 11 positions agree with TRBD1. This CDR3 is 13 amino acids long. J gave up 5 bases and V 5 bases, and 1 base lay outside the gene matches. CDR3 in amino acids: CASSGQGATEAFF. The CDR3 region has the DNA TGTGCCAGCAGTGGACAGGGGGCAACTGAAGCTTTCTTT.

This CDR3 is CSASFGVGEQFF. As DNA, the CDR3 is TGCAGTGCTAGTTTTGGAGTGGGTGAGCAGTTCTTC. The V call is TRBV20-1, the J call TRBJ2-1; D remains ambiguous. The CDR3 has 12 amino acids. From germline, CDR1 is DFQATT and CDR2 SNEGSKA (reference sequence). V lost 3 bases and J 9 bases, leaving 12 bases between the germline ends.